Below are 29 T cell receptor beta chains sequenced from a single sample in a study of type 1 regulatory T cells. A single record per CDR3 protein comes from TCRdb applying MiXCR to the reads. The table includes approximately 97,000 distinct CDR3 sequences, around a third detected once. The specimen sequenced was CD4+ T cells, either the whole sample or a sorted fraction (not recorded which). All receptors come from a human donor in good health.

CDR3 in amino acids: CSVDLGANQPQHF. DNA for the CDR3: TGCAGCGTTGACCTCGGAGCTAATCAGCCCCAGCATTTT. This chain joins TRBV29-1 and TRBJ1-5; D uncertain. The V end lost 3 bases, the J end lost 4 bases, and 10 bases lay between the germline ends. The CDR3 has 13 amino acids. Germline V gives CDR1 SQVTM, CDR2 ANQGSEA.

The rearrangement uses TRBV5-1 and TRBJ2-1, with D possibly being TRBD1 or TRBD2 (6 bases each). CDR1 is SGHRS, CDR2 YFSETQ, per germline. V was clipped by 3 bases and J by 0 bases, with 13 bases between them. The CDR3 sequence is 16 residues long. This CDR3 is CASSSGGGFSYNEQFF. In nucleotides, the CDR3 is TGCGCCAGCAGCTCCGGGGGCGGATTCTCCTACAATGAGCAGTTCTTC.

This clonotype was seen only a few times. The gene calls are TRBV2 and TRBJ2-1; D is undetermined. CDR3 length: 14 amino acids. V lost 5 bases and J lost 7, with 15 bases in between. In germline, CDR1 is SNHLY, CDR2 FYNNEI. The CDR3 sequence: CASSSGSAENEQFF. The DNA for the CDR3 is TGTGCCAGCAGTTCCGGGTCCGCGGAAAATGAGCAGTTCTTC. Supplemented by reference TRBV2 and TRBJ2-1, the full variable domain reads EPEVTQTPSHQVTQMGQEVILRCVPISNHLYFYWYRQILGQKVEFLVSFYNNEISEKSEIFDDQFSVERPDGSNFTLKIRSTKLEDSAMYFCASSSGSAENEQFFGPGTRLTVL.

This clonotype has just a few counts. The gene calls are TRBV7-2 and TRBJ2-7; D unclear. With 7 bases removed from V and 1 base from J, the gap between germline ends came to 17 bases. The germline V gene encodes CDR1 SGHTA and CDR2 FQGNSA. This CDR3 contains 15 residues. The CDR3 DNA is TGTGCCAGCAACCCAGGTGGCAGCCGTTCCTACGAGCAGTACTTC. Amino acids: CASNPGGSRSYEQYF.

The genes are TRBV24-1 and TRBJ2-7, with 9 bases that match TRBD2. The CDR3 has 15 residues. V was clipped by 3 bases and J by 6 bases; unmatched bases: 8. The V gene's germline CDR1 is KGHDR and CDR2 SFDVKD. The CDR3 DNA reads TGTGCCACCAGTGATAGTGGACTAGCGATTTCCGAGCAGTACTTC. Its translation is CATSDSGLAISEQYF.

There are a few counts of this clonotype. The gene calls are TRBV20-1 and TRBJ2-7; 7 positions match TRBD2. The CDR3 length is 15 residues. The junction had 8 bases not matched to a gene; V was cut back by 0 bases and J by 3 bases. Germline CDR1 DFQATT, CDR2 SNEGSKA (reference sequence). The CDR3 sequence: CSARDGGRAFYEQYF. The DNA for the CDR3 is TGCAGTGCTAGAGATGGTGGGAGGGCCTTCTACGAGCAGTACTTC.

The rearrangement joins TRBV4-3 to TRBJ2-6; no clear D. The V gene's germline CDR1 is LGHNA and CDR2 YSLEER. The CDR3 covers 15 residues. The V end was cut by 0 bases, the J end by 4 bases, with 7 bases between. CDR3 amino acids: CASSQDLLGANVLTF. CDR3 bases: TGCGCCAGCAGCCAAGATTTACTCGGGGCCAACGTCCTGACTTTC.

This clonotype was detected only a few times. The chain combines TRBV11-2 with TRBJ2-2; D perhaps matches TRBD2 (5 bases). Germline-derived CDR1 and CDR2 are SGHAT and FQNNGV. CDR3 length: 16 amino acids. V was cut by 3 bases and J by 6 bases, with 17 bases left in between. The CDR3 DNA reads as TGTGCCAGCAGCTTCGGCGGGTTGGGCGAGGCCGGGGAGCTGTTTTTT. This gives the protein CASSFGGLGEAGELFF.

In this sample, this clonotype turned up a few times. V gene TRBV5-1 combines with J gene TRBJ1-4; 9 bases line up with TRBD1. The junction had 11 bases not matched to a gene; V was cut back by 4 bases and J by 7 bases. The CDR3 is 16 amino acids. Germline V lookup: CDR1 SGHRS, CDR2 YFSETQ. DNA for the CDR3: TGCGCCAGCAGCCCTTCGTCGGGACAGGGCTTTGAAAAACTGTTTTTT. This codes for CASSPSSGQGFEKLFF.

This clonotype was observed a handful of times. The chain carries TRBV7-2 and TRBJ2-5; a possible D gene is TRBD2 (5 bases). Germline CDR1 and CDR2: SGHTA and FQGNSA. Trimming removed 3 bases from V and 5 bases from J, with 16 bases in between. The CDR3 runs to 15 residues. The CDR3 sequence is CASSFRSGGGETQYF. The CDR3 coding sequence is TGTGCCAGCAGCTTTCGGTCTGGCGGCGGGGAGACCCAGTACTTC. Looking up the rest from reference TRBV7-2 and TRBJ2-5 gives the full variable domain: GAGVSQSPSNKVTEKGKDVELRCDPISGHTALYWYRQSLGQGLEFLIYFQGNSAPDKSGLPSDRFSAERTGGSVSTLTIQRTQQEDSAVYLCASSFRSGGGETQYFGPGTRLLVL.

A few counts support this clonotype. The chain recombines TRBV29-1 with TRBJ2-1, with a tentative D call TRBD2 (6 bases). Trimming removed 6 bases at V and 4 bases at J, with 13 bases between. CDR3 length: 13 amino acids. Germline CDR1 and CDR2: SQVTM and ANQGSEA. The CDR3 sequence is CSVLPAGYNEQFF. The CDR3 DNA follows: TGCAGCGTCTTGCCCGCGGGATACAATGAGCAGTTCTTC.

The rearrangement joins TRBV24-1 to TRBJ2-5; D call uncertain. Trimming took off 0 bases at V and 3 bases at J, with 7 bases between the two ends. CDR1 is KGHDR, CDR2 SFDVKD, per germline. There are 14 residues in the CDR3. As DNA, the CDR3 is TGTGCCACCAGTGATTTGACTCACAAAGAGACCCAGTACTTC. As protein: CATSDLTHKETQYF.

This clonotype has only a few counts. The rearrangement joins TRBV27 to TRBJ2-3, with TRBD2 matching 12 bases. The CDR3 is 17 residues long. J lost 4 bases, V lost 5 bases, and 10 bases had no gene match. Germline loops: CDR1 MNHEY, CDR2 SMNVEV (reference sequence). For the CDR3, the DNA is TGTGCCAGCAGTCGTTTGATTACTAGCGGGAGGTCAGATACGCAGTATTTT. It translates to CASSRLITSGRSDTQYF.

The chain carries TRBV29-1 and TRBJ1-1; no reliable D call. From germline, CDR1 is SQVTM and CDR2 ANQGSEA. V lost 5 bases and J lost 1, with 8 bases in between. The CDR3 extends over 12 amino acids. In DNA form, the CDR3 reads TGCAGCGTTCAGTGGGCGAACACTGAAGCTTTCTTT. The encoded protein is CSVQWANTEAFF. Full variable domain (outside the CDR3, taken from reference TRBV29-1 and TRBJ1-1): SAVISQKPSRDICQRGTSLTIQCQVDSQVTMMFWYRQQPGQSLTLIATANQGSEATYESGFVIDKFPISRPNLTFSTLTVSNMSPEDSSIYLCSVQWANTEAFFGQGTRLTVV.

The rearrangement joins TRBV14 to TRBJ1-2, with D unclear. Germline V lookup: CDR1 SGHDN, CDR2 FVKESK. V was trimmed by 1 base and J by 4 bases, leaving 10 bases between them. CDR3 length: 14 residues. CDR3 nucleotide sequence: TGTGCCAGCAGCCAAGTCCGGCAGGCCTATGGCTACACCTTC. Translating it yields CASSQVRQAYGYTF.

CDR3 loop: CASSYTQGTQPQHF. The DNA for the CDR3 is TGTGCCAGCAGTTACACGCAGGGGACTCAGCCCCAGCATTTT. The chain links TRBV6-5 to TRBJ1-5, with D possibly TRBD1 on 6 matching bases. CDR3 size: 14 residues. Trimming took 2 bases from V and 6 from J, leaving 11 bases between them. Looked up from germline, CDR1 is MNHEY and CDR2 is SVGAGI.

This clonotype was counted at least ten times. V is TRBV12-3 or TRBV12-4 and J is TRBJ2-7; no firm D call. Trimming left V 3 bases short and J 7 bases short, with 13 bases between. This CDR3 contains 13 residues. CDR3 in DNA: TGTGCCAGCAGTTTTGGGATGCGTCTTGAGCAGTACTTC. Residues: CASSFGMRLEQYF.

In this sample, this clonotype turned up a few times. V gene TRBV6-2 or TRBV6-3 combines with J gene TRBJ2-3, with D unresolved. Germline V gene data show CDR1 as MNHEY and CDR2 as SVGEGT. The CDR3 extends over 12 amino acids. Trimming stripped 5 bases from V and 2 bases from J, with 5 bases between. CDR3 DNA: TGTGCCAGCAGTGACCTCACAGATACGCAGTATTTT. This translates into CASSDLTDTQYF.

The chain links TRBV10-2 to TRBJ2-1; D possibly corresponds to TRBD1 (6 bases). Germline lookup yields CDR1 WSHSY and CDR2 SAAADI. Trimming removed 6 bases at V and 4 bases at J, with 10 bases between. This CDR3 is 13 amino acids long. As DNA, the CDR3 is TGCGCCAGCAGGAGACAGGAATACAATGAGCAGTTCTTC. Its protein is CASRRQEYNEQFF.

Written as DNA, the CDR3 is TGTGCCAGCAGCTTAGACCTTCCAGGTCAGCCCCAGCATTTT. It codes for CASSLDLPGQPQHF. J is TRBJ1-5 and V is TRBV11-2; no clear D gene. Germline loops: CDR1 SGHAT, CDR2 FQNNGV. Trimming removed 0 bases at V and 6 bases at J, with 9 bases between. This CDR3 has 14 amino acids.

In this sample, this clonotype turned up a few times. This chain joins TRBV4-2 and TRBJ2-7, with 10 bases identical to TRBD2. CDR3 length: 17 amino acids. Losses at the gene ends were 0 bases for V and 5 bases for J; bases not matched to a gene: 10. Germline CDR1 is LGHNA and CDR2 is YNFKEQ. This CDR3 is CASSQDPVAGGPHEQYF. As DNA, the CDR3 is TGTGCCAGCAGCCAAGATCCCGTAGCGGGAGGCCCCCACGAGCAGTACTTC.

The rearrangement uses TRBV7-2 and TRBJ1-1; 7 positions match TRBD1. Trimming at V came to 2 bases and at J to 7 bases, leaving 13 bases not matched to a gene. This CDR3 comprises 16 residues. Germline CDR1 is SGHTA and CDR2 is FQGNSA. The CDR3 bases are TGTGCCAGCAGCTTATCGTTGACAGGGACAACCTATGAAGCTTTCTTT. It is translated as CASSLSLTGTTYEAFF.

CDR3 in DNA: TGTGCCAGCAGTCCGCTAGCGGGAGTGCAAGAGACCCAGTACTTC. Amino acid sequence: CASSPLAGVQETQYF. The chain carries TRBV2 and TRBJ2-5; 10 bases line up with TRBD2. CDR1 and CDR2 from the germline V gene are SNHLY and FYNNEI. The CDR3 sequence is 15 residues long. J lost 2 bases, V lost 5 bases, and 5 bases had no gene match.

By its share, this clonotype is medium-sized. The chain uses TRBV29-1 and TRBJ1-4; possibly TRBD1 for D (5 bases). This CDR3 spans 14 amino acids. V was clipped by 4 bases and J by 6 bases, with 15 bases between them. The V gene's germline CDR1 is SQVTM and CDR2 ANQGSEA. The CDR3 coding sequence is TGCAGCGTTGTGGCGGGGACTGGAGATGAAAAACTGTTTTTT. It is translated as CSVVAGTGDEKLFF.

The sample holds a few counts of this clonotype. The chain has TRBV2 and TRBJ1-6; tentatively, D is TRBD1 (6 bases). CDR3 length: 15 amino acids. The V end lost 5 bases, the J end lost 6 bases, and 14 bases lay between the germline ends. The germline V gene encodes CDR1 SNHLY and CDR2 FYNNEI. CDR3 in amino acids: CASSKDRWGNSPLHF. In nucleotides, the CDR3 is TGTGCCAGCAGTAAAGACAGGTGGGGTAATTCACCCCTCCACTTT.

This sequence joins TRBV5-5 and TRBJ1-5, with no clear D. This CDR3 region has 15 residues. Trimming stripped 4 bases from V and 1 base from J, with 12 bases between. The germline V gene encodes CDR1 SGHKS and CDR2 YYEKEE (reference sequence). The chain's CDR3 is CASSLQEMSNQPQHF. CDR3 in DNA: TGTGCCAGCAGCCTGCAGGAAATGAGCAATCAGCCCCAGCATTTT.

V usage is TRBV7-2 and J usage is TRBJ1-5, with 7 bases lining up with TRBD1. V shed 5 bases, J shed 5 bases, and the junction held 9 bases outside the gene matches. Germline CDR1 reads SGHTA; CDR2 reads FQGNSA. The CDR3 sequence is 15 residues long. DNA for the CDR3: TGTGCCAGCAGCCGAACTACAGGGGACCATCAGCCCCAGCATTTT. As protein: CASSRTTGDHQPQHF.

This chain links TRBV29-1 with TRBJ2-1, with 9 bases fitting TRBD2. Germline CDR1 and CDR2: SQVTM and ANQGSEA. Losses at the gene ends were 8 bases for V and 5 bases for J; bases not matched to a gene: 4. The CDR3 is made up of 12 amino acids. The CDR3 loop is CSTRLADNEQFF. The CDR3 nucleotides are TGCAGCACACGACTAGCGGACAATGAGCAGTTCTTC.

This clonotype was seen more than once but under ten times. This chain joins TRBV20-1 and TRBJ2-7; a weak D match, TRBD1 (7 bases). Germline lookup yields CDR1 DFQATT and CDR2 SNEGSKA (reference sequence). The CDR3 length is 12 residues. Trimming took off 6 bases at V and 3 bases at J, with 12 bases between the two ends. The CDR3: CSASRGVYEQYF. The CDR3 DNA reads TGCAGTGCCAGCAGGGGGGTCTACGAGCAGTACTTC.